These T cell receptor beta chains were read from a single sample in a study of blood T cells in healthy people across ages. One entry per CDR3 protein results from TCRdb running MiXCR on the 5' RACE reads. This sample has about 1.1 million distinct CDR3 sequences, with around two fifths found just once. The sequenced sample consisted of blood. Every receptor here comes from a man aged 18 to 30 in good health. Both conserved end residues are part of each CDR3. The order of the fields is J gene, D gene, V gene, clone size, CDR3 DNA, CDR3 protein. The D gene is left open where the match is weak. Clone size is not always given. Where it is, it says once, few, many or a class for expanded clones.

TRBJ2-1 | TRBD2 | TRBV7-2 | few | TGTGCCAGCAGCTTGAGTGGAAGCGGGGGGGCCCTCTATGAGCAGTTCTTC | CASSLSGSGGALYEQFF
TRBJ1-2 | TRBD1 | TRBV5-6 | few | TGTGCCAGCAGCTTGACAGGGGGCGACTCTAACTATGGCTACACCTTC | CASSLTGGDSNYGYTF
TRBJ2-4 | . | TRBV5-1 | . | TGCGCCAGCAGCTTGGCGCTAAAGGGGGCCAAAAACATTCAGTACTTC | CASSLALKGAKNIQYF
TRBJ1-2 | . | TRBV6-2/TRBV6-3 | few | TGTGCCAGCAGTTACGGAGGACAGAACAACTATGGCTACACCTTC | CASSYGGQNNYGYTF
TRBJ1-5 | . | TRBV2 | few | TGTGCCAGCAACCCCGGACAGACTAATCAGCCCCAGCATTTT | CASNPGQTNQPQHF
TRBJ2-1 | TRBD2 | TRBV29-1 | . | TGCAGCGGCGCCGGACTAGCGGGAGACGATGAGCAGTTCTTC | CSGAGLAGDDEQFF
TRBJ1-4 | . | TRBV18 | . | TGTGCCAGCTCGCCCAAAGGGGAAAAACTGTTTTTT | CASSPKGEKLFF
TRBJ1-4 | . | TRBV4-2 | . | TGTGCCAGCAGCCAAGCCGGGACATCGGATGAAAAACTGTTTTTT | CASSQAGTSDEKLFF
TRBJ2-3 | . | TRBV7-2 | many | TGTGCCAGCCAACTAGCTTTTAGCACAGATACGCAGTATTTT | CASQLAFSTDTQYF
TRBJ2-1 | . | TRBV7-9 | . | TGTGCCAGCAGCCTACGGCAGGACTACAATGAGCAGTTCTTC | CASSLRQDYNEQFF
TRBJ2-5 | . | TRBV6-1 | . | TGTGCCAGCAGTGAAGCGCGGGACAGTCAAGAGACCCAGTACTTC | CASSEARDSQETQYF
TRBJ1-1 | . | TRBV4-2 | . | TGTGCCAGCAGCCAAGATGGGGAGATGAACACTGAAGCTTTCTTT | CASSQDGEMNTEAFF
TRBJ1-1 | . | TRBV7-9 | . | TGTGCCAGCAGTTTTAATCAGGGTGTAGCTTTCTTT | CASSFNQGVAFF
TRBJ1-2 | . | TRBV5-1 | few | TGCGCCAGCAGCTTGGCCGGGGGTACTAACTATGGCTACACCTTC | CASSLAGGTNYGYTF
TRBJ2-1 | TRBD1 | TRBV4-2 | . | TGTGCCAGCAGCTCGGACAGGGGTTACACTGAGCAGTTCTTC | CASSSDRGYTEQFF
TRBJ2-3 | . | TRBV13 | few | TGTGCCAGCAGCTTATCTTTTGGCGGGAGCACAGATACGCAGTATTTT | CASSLSFGGSTDTQYF
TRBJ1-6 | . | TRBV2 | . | TGTGCCAGCAGCGGCCCGGAGAAAGGCTCCTATAATTCACCCCTCCACTTT | CASSGPEKGSYNSPLHF
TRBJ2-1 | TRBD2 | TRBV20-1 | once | TGCAGTGCTAGGATAGGACTAGCCTACAATGAGCAGTTCTTC | CSARIGLAYNEQFF
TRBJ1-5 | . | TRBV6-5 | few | TGTGCCAGCAGCACAGACAGGTTGGGCAATCAGCCCCAGCATTTT | CASSTDRLGNQPQHF
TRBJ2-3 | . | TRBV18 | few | TGTGCCAGCTCACCCGGACAGCCCACAGATACGCAGTATTTT | CASSPGQPTDTQYF
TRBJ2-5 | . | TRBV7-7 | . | TGTGCCAGCAGCTCGCAGCTACAAGAGACCCAGTACTTC | CASSSQLQETQYF
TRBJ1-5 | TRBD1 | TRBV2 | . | TGTGCCAGCAGTGAAAGGGGGACAGGAATAGGAGATCAGCCCCAGCATTTT | CASSERGTGIGDQPQHF
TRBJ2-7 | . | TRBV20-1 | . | TGCAGTGCTCAGACACAGGTCGCCGGATCCTACGAGCAGTACTTC | CSAQTQVAGSYEQYF
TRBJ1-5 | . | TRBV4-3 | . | TGCGCCAGCAGCCTCCCGGGATGGGTGCAGCCCCAGCATTTT | CASSLPGWVQPQHF
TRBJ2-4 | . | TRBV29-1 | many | TGCAGCGTTTTGGACGCATTAGCCAAAAACATTCAGTACTTC | CSVLDALAKNIQYF
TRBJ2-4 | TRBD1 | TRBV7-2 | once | TGTGCCAGCTCGGGACAGGGTCAACTAGCCAAAAACATTCAGTACTTC | CASSGQGQLAKNIQYF
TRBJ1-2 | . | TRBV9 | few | TGTGCCAGCAGCGTAGGGGGCAACATCCACTATGGCTACACCTTC | CASSVGGNIHYGYTF
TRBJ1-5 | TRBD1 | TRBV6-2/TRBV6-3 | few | TGTGCCAGCAGTTACCCCTCCGACAGGGTTTATAGCAATCAGCCCCAGCATTTT | CASSYPSDRVYSNQPQHF
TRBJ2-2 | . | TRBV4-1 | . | TGCGCCAGCAGCCAAGGGGTAACCGGGGAGCTGTTTTTT | CASSQGVTGELFF
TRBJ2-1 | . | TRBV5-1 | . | TGCGCCAGCAGCTTTAAGAGGAACAATGAGCAGTTCTTC | CASSFKRNNEQFF
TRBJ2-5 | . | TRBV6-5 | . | TGTGCCAGCAGTTTTGGACGGCTGCAAGAGACCCAGTACTTC | CASSFGRLQETQYF
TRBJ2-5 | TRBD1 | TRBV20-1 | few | TGCAGTGCCCTGAAGGGGGCCGTTAAAGAGACCCAGTACTTC | CSALKGAVKETQYF
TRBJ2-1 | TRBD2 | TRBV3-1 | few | TGTGCCAGCAGCCCCCCCTCCGAGACTAGCGGCGGGGGTGAGCAGTTCTTC | CASSPPSETSGGGEQFF
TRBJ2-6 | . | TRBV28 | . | TGTGCCAGCAGGGACCGACACTCTGGGGCCAACGTCCTGACTTTC | CASRDRHSGANVLTF
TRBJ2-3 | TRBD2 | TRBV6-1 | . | TGTGCCAGCAGTGGACGAGCGGGGGGGAGCACAGATACGCAGTATTTT | CASSGRAGGSTDTQYF
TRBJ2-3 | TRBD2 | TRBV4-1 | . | TGCGCCAGCAGCCACCGGACTAGCGTCAGCACAGATACGCAGTATTTT | CASSHRTSVSTDTQYF
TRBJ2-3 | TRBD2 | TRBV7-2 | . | TGTGCCAGCAGCTTAGCGAGCGGGGACGGTACAGATACGCAGTATTTT | CASSLASGDGTDTQYF
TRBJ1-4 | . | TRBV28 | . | TGTGCCAGCAGTTCAGGGGCCGCGGTTGAAAAACTGTTTTTT | CASSSGAAVEKLFF
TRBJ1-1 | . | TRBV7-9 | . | TGTGCCAGCAGCCCACACAGGACCACCATGAACACTGAAGCTTTCTTT | CASSPHRTTMNTEAFF
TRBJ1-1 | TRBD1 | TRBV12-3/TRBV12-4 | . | TGTGCCAGCAGTTTCGCAGGGGGCGGAGTCACTGAAGCTTTCTTT | CASSFAGGGVTEAFF
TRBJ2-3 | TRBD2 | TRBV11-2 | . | TGTGCCAGCAGCTTATACCGGGACCCTCTCGGGACTAGCGGGGTGAGCACAGATACGCAGTATTTT | CASSLYRDPLGTSGVSTDTQYF
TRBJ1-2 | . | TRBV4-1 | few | TGCGCCAGCAGCCAAGATAGATTTCGGGGTGGCTATGGCTACACCTTC | CASSQDRFRGGYGYTF
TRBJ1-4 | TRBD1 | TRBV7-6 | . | TGTGCCAGCAGCCCACAGACAGGGTCGACTAATGAAAAACTGTTTTTT | CASSPQTGSTNEKLFF
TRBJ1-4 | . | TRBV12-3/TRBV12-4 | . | TGTGCCAGCAGTTTAGAGGGGCCGCCTAATGAAAAACTGTTTTTT | CASSLEGPPNEKLFF
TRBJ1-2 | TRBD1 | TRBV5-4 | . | TGTGCCAGCAGCCGGGACAGGGTAAATTATAACTATGGCTACACCTTC | CASSRDRVNYNYGYTF
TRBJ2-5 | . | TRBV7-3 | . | TGTGCCAGCAGCCAATCGGGGCTCAATGAGCAGTACTTC | CASSQSGLNEQYF
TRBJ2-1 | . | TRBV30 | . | TGTGCCTCACGCGGGGATAATGAGCAGTTCTTC | CASRGDNEQFF
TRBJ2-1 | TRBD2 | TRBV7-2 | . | TGTGCCAGCAGCTGGGGACTAGAGTCCCATAATGAGCAGTTCTTC | CASSWGLESHNEQFF
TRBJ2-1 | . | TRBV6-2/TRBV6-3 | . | TGTGCCAGCAGGACAGTAGGGGTAGGTGAGCAGTTCTTC | CASRTVGVGEQFF